A selection of T cell receptor beta chains follows, all from one sample in a study of cytomegalovirus exposure and HLA in healthy donors. Only in-frame clones appear in the TCRdb table, and some are missing; sequencing was by immunoSEQ multiplex PCR. The sample carries about 210,000 clones, 75% to 80% recorded once. The sample taken for sequencing was PBMCs. These receptors all come from a male donor in good health and CMV-seronegative. The CDR3 runs from the conserved cysteine through the conserved F or W. Fields, in order: clone size, D gene, J gene, V gene, CDR3 DNA, CDR3 protein. A D gene is named only where the DNA matches it firmly. For some rows the clone size is stated as once, few or many, or as a class when expanded; others skip it.

NA,NA,TRBJ2-2,TRBV25-1,TGTGCCAGCAGTCCTCCCTCGGACAGGAACACCGGGGAGCTGTTTTTT,CASSPPSDRNTGELFF
NA,TRBD1,TRBJ2-2,TRBV28,TGTGCCAGCAGCGAGGGGGCGGGCACCGGGGAGCTGTTTTTT,CASSEGAGTGELFF
NA,NA,TRBJ1-2,TRBV19,TGTGCCAGTAATCGCGATCGGGGAATCTATGGCTACACCTTC,CASNRDRGIYGYTF
NA,NA,TRBJ2-5,TRBV14,TGTGCCAGCAGCCACCCCACCGCCGGCGGGGCCCCTTACTTC,CASSHPTAGGAPYF
NA,TRBD1,TRBJ1-1,TRBV7-9,TGTGCCAGCAGCCCTCGACAGGGGGCCTCGTACACTGAAGCTTTCTTT,CASSPRQGASYTEAFF
once,NA,TRBJ2-7,TRBV6-5,TGTGCCAGCAAGAAGGGACTCTCCTACGAGCAGTACTTC,CASKKGLSYEQYF
NA,NA,TRBJ2-5,TRBV6-7,TGTGCCAGCAATCCAACACGGGGGACTCGAGAGACCCAGTACTTC,CASNPTRGTRETQYF
NA,NA,TRBJ1-3,TRBV30,TGTGCCTGGAGTCTGGGGGGTCGGCCTGGAAACACCATATATTTT,CAWSLGGRPGNTIYF
NA,TRBD1,TRBJ1-5,TRBV28,TGTGCCAGCAGTTTATTAGTTAGTACAGGGGGCAACAATCAGCCCCAGCATTTT,CASSLLVSTGGNNQPQHF
once,NA,TRBJ2-5,TRBV21-1,TGTGCCAGCAACAAACCACAGGGGTGGCACTTC,CASNKPQGWHF
once,TRBD2,TRBJ2-3,TRBV7-2,TGTGCCAGCCCAGGGCGGGGGAGCGGCGGTGTGCCAGATACGCAGTATTTT,CASPGRGSGGVPDTQYF
NA,NA,TRBJ2-3,TRBV5-1,TGCGCCAGCAGCCCGAGGCCAGAAACCACAGATACGCAGTATTTT,CASSPRPETTDTQYF
NA,TRBD1,TRBJ1-5,TRBV28,TGTGCCAGCAACGATAATTGGACAGGGGGCGGCAATCAGCCCCAGCATTTT,CASNDNWTGGGNQPQHF
NA,TRBD2,TRBJ2-3,TRBV7-3,TGTGCCAGCAGCTGGACTAGCGGGAGTACAGATACGCAGTATTTT,CASSWTSGSTDTQYF
NA,NA,TRBJ2-2,TRBV7-3,TGTGCCAGCAGCTTATTGGGCAGGTTTCCCGGGGAGCTGTTTTTT,CASSLLGRFPGELFF
once,NA,TRBJ1-4,TRBV19,TGTGCCAGTAGCCACAAAACAACTAATGAAAAACTGTTTTTT,CASSHKTTNEKLFF
NA,TRBD2,TRBJ2-1,TRBV4-2,TGTGCCAGCAGCCAAGAGCGGGAGGCCGTCTACAATGAGCAGTTCTTC,CASSQEREAVYNEQFF
NA,TRBD1,TRBJ1-2,TRBV19,TGTGCCAGTAGTGCCGGACAGGGGTATGGCTACACCTTC,CASSAGQGYGYTF
NA,TRBD2,TRBJ2-3,TRBV15,TGTGCCACCAGCACCGGACTAGCGCAGGCGGATGGTACGCAGTATTTT,CATSTGLAQADGTQYF
few,NA,TRBJ1-2,TRBV16,TGTGCCAGCAGCCAGGGACAATCGGCTGGCTACACCTTC,CASSQGQSAGYTF
NA,NA,TRBJ1-1,TRBV10-3,TGTGCCATCAGTGAAAGGGGTGGCACTGAAGCTTTCTTT,CAISERGGTEAFF
NA,NA,TRBJ2-5,TRBV6-5,TGTGCCAGCAGTTCCCCGAGTGGGAGGGGGGCAGAGACCCAGTACTTC,CASSSPSGRGAETQYF
NA,NA,TRBJ2-7,TRBV28,TGTGCCAGCAGTTTTGAGGGATACGAGCAGTACTTC,CASSFEGYEQYF
NA,TRBD2,TRBJ2-5,TRBV27,TGTGCCAGCAGGACTAGCGGGAGGTCCGGGGCCCAGTACTTC,CASRTSGRSGAQYF
NA,NA,TRBJ2-3,TRBV6-1,TGTGCCAGCAGTTGGACAGATACCACAGATACGCAGTATTTT,CASSWTDTTDTQYF
NA,TRBD1,TRBJ2-2,TRBV6-1,TGTGCCAGCACTGAAGGGACAGGGGTCACCGGGGAGCTGTTTTTT,CASTEGTGVTGELFF
NA,TRBD2,TRBJ2-3,TRBV7-8,TGTGCCAGCAGCTTAGAATGGCTAGCGGGGACAGATACGCAGTATTTT,CASSLEWLAGTDTQYF
few,NA,TRBJ2-1,TRBV27,TGTGCCAGCAGTTTATCCTTCTACAATGAGCAGTTCTTC,CASSLSFYNEQFF
NA,TRBD1,TRBJ2-7,TRBV2,TGTGCCAGCAGGGACGACAGGGGAGGCGAGCAGTACTTC,CASRDDRGGEQYF
NA,TRBD2,TRBJ2-7,TRBV5-1,TGCGCCAGCAGCCCCCGAGGGGAGGGTCACGAGCAGTACTTC,CASSPRGEGHEQYF
NA,NA,TRBJ2-1,TRBV6-5,TGTGCCAGCAGTGCCCTACTGAATGAGCAGTTCTTC,CASSALLNEQFF
NA,TRBD1,TRBJ2-3,TRBV9,TGTGCCAGCAGCTTGGGACAGGGGAACCCAGATACGCAGTATTTT,CASSLGQGNPDTQYF
few,NA,TRBJ1-4,TRBV5-6,TGTGCCAGCAGCTTGGGGACAGCCGGATTTAATGAAAAACTGTTTTTT,CASSLGTAGFNEKLFF
NA,NA,TRBJ2-1,TRBV6-6,TGTGCCAGCAGTACTACCTTCGACGGCTACAATGAGCAGTTCTTC,CASSTTFDGYNEQFF
NA,TRBD1,TRBJ1-1,TRBV7-9,TGTGCCAGCAGCGCGACAGGGACCATGAACACTGAAGCTTTCTTT,CASSATGTMNTEAFF
NA,NA,TRBJ2-5,TRBV6-6,TGTGCCAGCAGCGAGGGGGTGGGAGGGCGGGAGACCCAGTACTTC,CASSEGVGGRETQYF
NA,TRBD1,TRBJ1-2,TRBV10-3,TGTGCCATCAAGGCACAGGGGGCTGATGGCTACACCTTC,CAIKAQGADGYTF